The entry below gives a single T cell receptor beta chain sequence along with its context. What it binds is not known. The data derive from a study of identical twins. Every donor was a healthy Caucasian. The CDR3 runs to 14 residues. Germline-derived CDR1 and CDR2 are MDHEN and SYDVKM. The ends were cut back, 10 bases at V and 0 bases at J, with 15 bases in the middle. Template switching (which added a universal primer site) was used, and cDNA carried unique molecular identifiers. TCRdb fed the 5' RACE reads into MiXCR, producing one record per CDR3 protein. The table lists about 530,000 distinct CDR3 sequences, approximately 14% of them singletons. Study results and caveats: Cross-sectional statistical analysis was relied on for the conclusions, without the same donors being followed. In cord blood, abundant beta clonotypes had fewer insertions; memory showed no trend.

The same sample was also studied in work on yellow fever vaccine responses in identical twins.

The chain employs TRBV28 and TRBJ1-1, with TRBD1 as a possible D gene (6 bases). The origin of this receptor is a woman in her late teens or twenties in good health. Specimen: CD4+ T cells sorted from blood. The chain's CDR3 is CATFAYRVNTEAFF. The CDR3 nucleotides are TGTGCCACGTTTGCTTACAGGGTGAACACTGAAGCTTTCTTT.